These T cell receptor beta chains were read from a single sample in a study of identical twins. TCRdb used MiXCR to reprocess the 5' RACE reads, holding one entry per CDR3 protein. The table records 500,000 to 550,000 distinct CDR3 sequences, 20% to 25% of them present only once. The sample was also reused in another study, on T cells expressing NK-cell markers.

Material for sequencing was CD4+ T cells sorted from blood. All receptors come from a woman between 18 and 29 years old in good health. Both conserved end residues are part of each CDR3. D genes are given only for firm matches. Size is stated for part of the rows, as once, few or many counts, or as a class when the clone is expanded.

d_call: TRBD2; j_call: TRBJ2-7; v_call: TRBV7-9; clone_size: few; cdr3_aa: CASSLGASGRSYEQYF; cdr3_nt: TGTGCCAGCAGCTTAGGCGCTAGCGGGCGATCCTACGAGCAGTACTTC
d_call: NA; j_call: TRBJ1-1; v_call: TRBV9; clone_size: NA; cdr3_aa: CASSEVGNLGRNTEAFF; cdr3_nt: TGTGCCAGCAGCGAAGTGGGGAACTTGGGTAGAAACACTGAAGCTTTCTTT
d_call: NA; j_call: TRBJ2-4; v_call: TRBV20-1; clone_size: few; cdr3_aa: CSATPGFKNIQYF; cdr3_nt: TGCAGTGCTACCCCGGGATTCAAAAACATTCAGTACTTC
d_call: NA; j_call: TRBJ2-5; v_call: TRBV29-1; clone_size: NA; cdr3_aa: CSVLGAGSQETQYF; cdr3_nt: TGCAGCGTTCTCGGAGCAGGAAGCCAAGAGACCCAGTACTTC
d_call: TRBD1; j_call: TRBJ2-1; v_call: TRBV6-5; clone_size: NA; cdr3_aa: CASSYQPPGQGGDEQFF; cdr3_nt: TGTGCCAGCAGTTACCAACCGCCGGGACAGGGGGGGGATGAGCAGTTCTTC
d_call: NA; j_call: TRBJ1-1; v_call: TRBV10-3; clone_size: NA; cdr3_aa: CAITRDGLTEAFF; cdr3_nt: TGTGCCATCACCCGGGACGGACTCACTGAAGCTTTCTTT
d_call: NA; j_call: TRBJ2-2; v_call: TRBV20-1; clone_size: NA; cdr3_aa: CSASPAALNTGELFF; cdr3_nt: TGCAGTGCTAGCCCGGCGGCGCTGAACACCGGGGAGCTGTTTTTT
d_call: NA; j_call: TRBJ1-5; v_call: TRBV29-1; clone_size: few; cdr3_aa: CSVQGSGQPQHF; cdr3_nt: TGCAGCGTTCAGGGTTCTGGGCAGCCCCAGCATTTT
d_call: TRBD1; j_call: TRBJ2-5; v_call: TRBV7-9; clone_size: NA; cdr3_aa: CASSFDRGVQETQYF; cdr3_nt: TGTGCCAGCAGCTTCGACAGGGGGGTCCAAGAGACCCAGTACTTC
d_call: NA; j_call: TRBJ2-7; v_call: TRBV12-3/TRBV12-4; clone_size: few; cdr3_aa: CASSLAIYYEQYF; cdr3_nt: TGTGCCAGCAGTTTGGCCATCTACTACGAGCAGTACTTC
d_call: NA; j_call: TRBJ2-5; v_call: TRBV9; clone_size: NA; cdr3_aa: CASSSRVMETQYF; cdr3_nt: TGTGCCAGCAGCTCCAGGGTTATGGAGACCCAGTACTTC
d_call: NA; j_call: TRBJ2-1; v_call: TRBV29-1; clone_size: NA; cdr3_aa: CSQRESSYNEQFF; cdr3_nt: TGCAGCCAGCGAGAGAGCTCCTACAATGAGCAGTTCTTC
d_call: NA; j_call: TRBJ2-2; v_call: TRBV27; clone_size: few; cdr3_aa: CASRLQGTGELFF; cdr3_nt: TGTGCCAGCAGGTTACAGGGCACCGGGGAGCTGTTTTTT
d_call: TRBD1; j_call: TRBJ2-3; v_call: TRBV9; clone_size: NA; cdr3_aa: CASSMTTGTDTQYF; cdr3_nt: TGTGCCAGCAGCATGACGACAGGGACAGATACGCAGTATTTT
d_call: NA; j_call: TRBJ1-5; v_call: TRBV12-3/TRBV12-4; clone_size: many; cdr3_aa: CASSWTPNQPQHF; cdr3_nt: TGTGCCAGCAGTTGGACACCCAATCAGCCCCAGCATTTT
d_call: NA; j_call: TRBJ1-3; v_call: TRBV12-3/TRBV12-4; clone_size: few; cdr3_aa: CASRSGSSGNTIYF; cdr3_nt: TGTGCCAGCAGATCAGGTAGCTCTGGAAACACCATATATTTT
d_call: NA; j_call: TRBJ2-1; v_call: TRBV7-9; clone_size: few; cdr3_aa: CASSFGLPISYNEQFF; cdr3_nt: TGTGCCAGCAGCTTCGGTCTCCCCATTTCCTACAATGAGCAGTTCTTC
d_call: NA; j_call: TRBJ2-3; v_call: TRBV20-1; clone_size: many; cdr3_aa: CSASPGGRRDTQYF; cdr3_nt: TGCAGTGCTAGTCCGGGGGGCCGGCGAGATACGCAGTATTTT
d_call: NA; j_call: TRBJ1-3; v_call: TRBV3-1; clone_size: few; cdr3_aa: CASSPRSISGNTIYF; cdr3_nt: TGTGCCAGCAGCCCCCGAAGTATCTCCGGAAACACCATATATTTT
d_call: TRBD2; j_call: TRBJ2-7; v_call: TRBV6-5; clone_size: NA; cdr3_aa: CASGLAGYEQYF; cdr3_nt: TGTGCCAGCGGGCTAGCGGGTTACGAGCAGTACTTC
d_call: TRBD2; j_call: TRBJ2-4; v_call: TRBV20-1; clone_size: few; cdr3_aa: CSAVTSGGLLAKNIQYF; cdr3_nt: TGCAGTGCCGTGACTAGCGGGGGCCTACTAGCCAAAAACATTCAGTACTTC
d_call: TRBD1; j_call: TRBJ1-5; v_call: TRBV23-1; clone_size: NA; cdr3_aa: CASSQGPDRAMVQPQHF; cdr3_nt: TGCGCCAGCAGTCAAGGCCCCGACAGGGCAATGGTTCAGCCCCAGCATTTT
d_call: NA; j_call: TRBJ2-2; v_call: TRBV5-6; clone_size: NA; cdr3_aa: CASSLVVQGSTGELFF; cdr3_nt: TGTGCCAGCAGCTTGGTAGTCCAGGGATCAACCGGGGAGCTGTTTTTT
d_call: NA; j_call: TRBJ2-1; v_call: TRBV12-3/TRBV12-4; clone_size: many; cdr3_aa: CASTYRGGNEQFF; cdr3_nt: TGTGCCAGCACCTACAGGGGAGGCAATGAGCAGTTCTTC
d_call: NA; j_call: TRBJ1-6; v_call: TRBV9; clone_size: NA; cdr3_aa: CASSVVDNPPLHF; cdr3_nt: TGTGCCAGCAGCGTAGTGGATAACCCACCCCTCCACTTT
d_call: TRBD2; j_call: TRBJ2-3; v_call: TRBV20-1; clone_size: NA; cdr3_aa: CSASAGGAAVAQYF; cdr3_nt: TGCAGTGCTAGTGCGGGGGGGGCAGCGGTTGCGCAGTATTTT
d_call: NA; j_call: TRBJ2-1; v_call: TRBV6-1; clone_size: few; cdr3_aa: CASIPARGNEQFF; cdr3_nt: TGTGCCAGCATTCCCGCCCGTGGGAATGAGCAGTTCTTC
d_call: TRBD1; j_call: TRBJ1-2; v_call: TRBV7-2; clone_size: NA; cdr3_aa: CASSATGTDNYGYTF; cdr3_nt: TGTGCCAGCAGCGCTACCGGGACAGATAACTATGGCTACACCTTC
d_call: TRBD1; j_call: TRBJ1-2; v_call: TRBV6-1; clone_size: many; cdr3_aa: CASRNTGTGIYGYTF; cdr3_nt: TGTGCCAGCAGAAATACCGGGACAGGGATCTATGGCTACACCTTC
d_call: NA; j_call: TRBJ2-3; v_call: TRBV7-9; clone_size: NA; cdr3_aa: CASSLVRETDTQYF; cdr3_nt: TGTGCCAGCAGCTTAGTCAGGGAGACAGATACGCAGTATTTT
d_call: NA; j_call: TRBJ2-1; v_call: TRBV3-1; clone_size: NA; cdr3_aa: CASSQVGVSYNEQFF; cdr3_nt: TGTGCCAGCAGCCAAGTGGGAGTCTCCTACAATGAGCAGTTCTTC
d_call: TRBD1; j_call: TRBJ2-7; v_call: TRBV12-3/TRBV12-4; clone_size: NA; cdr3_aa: CASSLTTGDEQYF; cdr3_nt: TGTGCCAGCAGTTTGACGACAGGGGACGAGCAGTACTTC
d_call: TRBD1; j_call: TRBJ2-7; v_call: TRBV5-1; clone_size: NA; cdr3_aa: CASSHTDRLAYEQYF; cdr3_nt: TGCGCCAGCAGCCACACGGACAGGTTGGCCTACGAGCAGTACTTC
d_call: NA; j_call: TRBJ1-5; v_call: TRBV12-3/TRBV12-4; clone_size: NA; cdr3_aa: CASSFTGGRSNQPQHF; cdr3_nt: TGTGCCAGCAGTTTCACCGGGGGTCGGAGCAATCAGCCCCAGCATTTT
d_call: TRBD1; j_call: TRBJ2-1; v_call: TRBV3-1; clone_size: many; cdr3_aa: CARRPPGTGTNNEQFF; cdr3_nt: TGTGCCAGGAGACCCCCCGGGACAGGGACCAACAATGAGCAGTTCTTC
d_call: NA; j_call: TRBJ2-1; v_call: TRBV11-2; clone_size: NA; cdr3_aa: CASRQTGARGANEQFF; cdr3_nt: TGTGCCAGCAGGCAAACCGGGGCCCGAGGGGCCAATGAGCAGTTCTTC
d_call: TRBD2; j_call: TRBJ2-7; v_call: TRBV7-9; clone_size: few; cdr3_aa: CASSAGTSPEQYF; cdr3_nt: TGTGCCAGCAGCGCCGGGACTAGCCCCGAGCAGTACTTC